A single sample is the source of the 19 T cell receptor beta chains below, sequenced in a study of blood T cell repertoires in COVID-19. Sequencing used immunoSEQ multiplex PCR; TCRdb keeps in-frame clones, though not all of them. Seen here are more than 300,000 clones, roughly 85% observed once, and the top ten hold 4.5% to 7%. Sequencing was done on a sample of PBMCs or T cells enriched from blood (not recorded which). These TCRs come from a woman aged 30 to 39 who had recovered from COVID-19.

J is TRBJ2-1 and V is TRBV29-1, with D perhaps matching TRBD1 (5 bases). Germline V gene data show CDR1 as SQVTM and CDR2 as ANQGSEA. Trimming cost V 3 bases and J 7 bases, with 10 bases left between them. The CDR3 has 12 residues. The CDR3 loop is CSVEAGMNEQFF. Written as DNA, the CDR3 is TGCAGCGTTGAGGCAGGGATGAATGAGCAGTTCTTC.

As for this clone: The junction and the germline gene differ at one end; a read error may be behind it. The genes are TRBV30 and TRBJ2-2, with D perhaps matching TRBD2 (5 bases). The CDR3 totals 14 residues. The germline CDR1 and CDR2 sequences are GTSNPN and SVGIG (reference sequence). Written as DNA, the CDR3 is TGTGCCTGGAGTCGAGGGCAGAACGCCGGGGAGCTGTTTTTT. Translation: CAWSRGQNAGELFF.

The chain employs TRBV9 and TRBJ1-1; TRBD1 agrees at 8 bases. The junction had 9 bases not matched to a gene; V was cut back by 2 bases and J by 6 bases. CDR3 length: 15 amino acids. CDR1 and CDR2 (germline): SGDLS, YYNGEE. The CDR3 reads CASSVAGQGMPEAFF. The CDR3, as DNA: TGTGCCAGCAGCGTGGCCGGACAGGGTATGCCTGAAGCTTTCTTT.

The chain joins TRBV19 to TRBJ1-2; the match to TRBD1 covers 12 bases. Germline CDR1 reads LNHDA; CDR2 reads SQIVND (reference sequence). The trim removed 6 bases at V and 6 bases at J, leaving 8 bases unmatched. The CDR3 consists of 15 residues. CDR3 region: CASSRGTGGVDGYTF. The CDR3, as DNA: TGTGCCAGTAGCCGGGGGACAGGGGGCGTGGATGGCTACACCTTC.

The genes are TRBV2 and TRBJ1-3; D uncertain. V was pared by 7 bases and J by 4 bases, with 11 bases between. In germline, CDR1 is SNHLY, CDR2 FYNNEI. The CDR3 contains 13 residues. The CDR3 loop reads CASTRVQGNTIYF. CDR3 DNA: TGTGCCAGCACCCGCGTTCAAGGAAACACCATATATTTT.

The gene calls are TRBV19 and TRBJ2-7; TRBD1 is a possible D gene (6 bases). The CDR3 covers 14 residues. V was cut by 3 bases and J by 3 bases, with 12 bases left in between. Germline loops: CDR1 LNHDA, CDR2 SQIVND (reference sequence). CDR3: CASSILPGVYEQYF. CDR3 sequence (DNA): TGTGCCAGTAGTATTTTACCAGGGGTCTACGAGCAGTACTTC.

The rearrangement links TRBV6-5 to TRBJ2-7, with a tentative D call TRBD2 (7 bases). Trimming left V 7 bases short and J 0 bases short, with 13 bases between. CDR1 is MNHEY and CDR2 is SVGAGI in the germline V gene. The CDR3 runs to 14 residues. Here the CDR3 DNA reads TGTGCCAGCATGGGGGGGCTCAACTCCTACGAGCAGTACTTC. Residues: CASMGGLNSYEQYF.

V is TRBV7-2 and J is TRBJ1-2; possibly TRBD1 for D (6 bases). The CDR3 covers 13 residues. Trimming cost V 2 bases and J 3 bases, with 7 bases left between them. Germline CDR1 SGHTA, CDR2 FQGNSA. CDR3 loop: CASSLQGYYGYTF. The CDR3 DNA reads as TGTGCCAGCAGCTTACAGGGGTACTATGGCTACACCTTC.

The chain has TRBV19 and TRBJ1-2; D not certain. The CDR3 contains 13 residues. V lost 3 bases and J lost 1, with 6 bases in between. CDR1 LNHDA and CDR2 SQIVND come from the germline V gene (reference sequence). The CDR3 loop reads CASSMEFNYGYTF. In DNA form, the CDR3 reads TGTGCCAGTAGTATGGAGTTTAACTATGGCTACACCTTC.

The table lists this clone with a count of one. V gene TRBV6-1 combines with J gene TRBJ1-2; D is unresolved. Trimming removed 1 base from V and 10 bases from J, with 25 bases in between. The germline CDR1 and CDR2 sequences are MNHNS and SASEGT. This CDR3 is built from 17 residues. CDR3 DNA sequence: TGTGCCAGCAGTGAAGTTCCGGCAGGAGGTTCGTTTTCGGTCTACACCTTC. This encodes CASSEVPAGGSFSVYTF.

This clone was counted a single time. CDR3 DNA sequence: TGCGCCAGCAGCCCGGAGACAGCGAGTAATGAAAAACTGTTTTTT. Its protein is CASSPETASNEKLFF. The V call is TRBV5-1, the J call TRBJ1-4; a possible D gene is TRBD1 (5 bases). The germline V and J ends were trimmed by 4 bases and 4 bases, with 14 bases remaining between them. CDR3 length: 15 residues. CDR1 is SGHRS, CDR2 YFSETQ, per germline.

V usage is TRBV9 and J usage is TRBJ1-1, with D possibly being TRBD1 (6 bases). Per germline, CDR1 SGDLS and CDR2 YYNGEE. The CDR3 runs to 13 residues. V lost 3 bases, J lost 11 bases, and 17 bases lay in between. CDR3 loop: CASSDGGAQPAFF. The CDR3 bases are TGTGCCAGCAGCGATGGGGGGGCGCAGCCGGCTTTCTTT.

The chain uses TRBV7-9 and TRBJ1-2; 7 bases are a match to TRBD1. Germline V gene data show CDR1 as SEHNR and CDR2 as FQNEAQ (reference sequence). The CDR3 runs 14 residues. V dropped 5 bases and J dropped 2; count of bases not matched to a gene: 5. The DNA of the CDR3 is TGTGCCAGCAGCCCGACAGGGACCAACTATGGCTACACCTTC. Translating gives CASSPTGTNYGYTF.

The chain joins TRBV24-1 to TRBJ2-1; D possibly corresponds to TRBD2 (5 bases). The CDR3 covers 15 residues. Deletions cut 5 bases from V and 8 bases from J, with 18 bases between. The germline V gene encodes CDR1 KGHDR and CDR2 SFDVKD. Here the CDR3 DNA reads TGTGCCACCAGTGGCGGTCCCGGGGAAGAGGATGAGCAGTTCTTC. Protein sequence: CATSGGPGEEDEQFF.

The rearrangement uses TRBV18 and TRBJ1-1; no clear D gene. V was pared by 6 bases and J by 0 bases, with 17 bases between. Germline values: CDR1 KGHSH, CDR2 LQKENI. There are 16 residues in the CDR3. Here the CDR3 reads CASSPSGGLLNTEAFF. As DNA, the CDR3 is TGTGCCAGCTCTCCTTCGGGTGGTCTTTTGAACACTGAAGCTTTCTTT.

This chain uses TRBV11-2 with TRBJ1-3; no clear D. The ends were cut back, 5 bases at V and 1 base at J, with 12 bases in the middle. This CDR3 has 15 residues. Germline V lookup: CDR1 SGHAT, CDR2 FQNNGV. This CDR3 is CASSPGVDSGNTIYF. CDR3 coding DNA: TGTGCCAGCAGCCCCGGTGTTGATTCTGGAAACACCATATATTTT.

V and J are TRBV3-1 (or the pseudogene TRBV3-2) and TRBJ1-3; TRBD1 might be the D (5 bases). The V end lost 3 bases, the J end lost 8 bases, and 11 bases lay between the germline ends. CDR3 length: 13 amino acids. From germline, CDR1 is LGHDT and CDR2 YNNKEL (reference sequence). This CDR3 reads CASSQPSGYTIYF. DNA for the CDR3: TGTGCCAGCAGCCAGCCCTCAGGGTACACCATATATTTT.

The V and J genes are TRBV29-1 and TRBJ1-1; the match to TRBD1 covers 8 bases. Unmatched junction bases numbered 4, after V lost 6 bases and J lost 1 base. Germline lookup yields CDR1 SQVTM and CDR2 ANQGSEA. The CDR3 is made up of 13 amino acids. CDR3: CSVGTGRNTEAFF. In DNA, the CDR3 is TGCAGCGTAGGGACAGGCCGGAACACTGAAGCTTTCTTT. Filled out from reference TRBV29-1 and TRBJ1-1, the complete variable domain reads SAVISQKPSRDICQRGTSLTIQCQVDSQVTMMFWYRQQPGQSLTLIATANQGSEATYESGFVIDKFPISRPNLTFSTLTVSNMSPEDSSIYLCSVGTGRNTEAFFGQGTRLTVV.

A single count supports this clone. The CDR3 nucleotides are TGTGCCAGCAGCCCCAGGAGGACGAACACTGAAGCTTTCTTT. Amino acid sequence: CASSPRRTNTEAFF. The V call is TRBV7-9, the J call TRBJ1-1, with unresolved D. Germline V lookup: CDR1 SEHNR, CDR2 FQNEAQ (reference sequence). The V and J ends lost 5 bases and 1 base respectively, with 11 bases between them. The CDR3 is 14 amino acids.